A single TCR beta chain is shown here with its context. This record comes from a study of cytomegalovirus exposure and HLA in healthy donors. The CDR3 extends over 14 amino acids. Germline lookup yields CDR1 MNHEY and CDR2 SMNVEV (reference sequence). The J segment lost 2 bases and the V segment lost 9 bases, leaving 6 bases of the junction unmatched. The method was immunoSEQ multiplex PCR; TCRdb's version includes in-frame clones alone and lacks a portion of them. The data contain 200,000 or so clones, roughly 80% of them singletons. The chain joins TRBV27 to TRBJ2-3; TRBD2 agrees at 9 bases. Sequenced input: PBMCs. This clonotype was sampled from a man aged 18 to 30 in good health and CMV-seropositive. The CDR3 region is CARGRLADTDTQYF. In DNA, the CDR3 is TGTGCCAGAGGGAGACTAGCGGACACAGATACGCAGTATTTT.